A single sample is the source of the 15 T cell receptor beta chains below, sequenced in a study of cytomegalovirus exposure and HLA in healthy donors. The PCR was carried out with 60 Vbeta primers and 13 Jbeta primers. Only in-frame clones appear in the TCRdb table, and some are missing; sequencing was by immunoSEQ multiplex PCR. The data show fewer than 150,000 clones, with just under 80% seen just once and 2% to 2.5% held by the top ten. The sequenced sample was PBMCs. The receptor set was obtained from a man aged 30 to 45 in good health and CMV-seronegative.

The chain carries TRBV27 and TRBJ1-4; D ambiguous. Germline V gene lookup returns CDR1 MNHEY and CDR2 SMNVEV (reference sequence). The CDR3 loop spans 15 amino acids. V was pared by 8 bases and J by 0 bases, with 13 bases between. CDR3 sequence: CASRTYFATNEKLFF. The CDR3 coding sequence is TGTGCCAGCCGAACCTATTTTGCAACTAATGAAAAACTGTTTTTT.

The V call is TRBV7-2, the J call TRBJ2-5; D may be TRBD2 (5 bases). V gave up 4 bases and J gave up 0 bases, with 9 bases separating them. This CDR3 has 14 amino acids. Germline V lookup: CDR1 SGHTA, CDR2 FQGNSA. Here the CDR3 reads CASSSRRDQETQYF. The CDR3 nucleotides are TGTGCCAGCAGCTCCCGGCGGGACCAAGAGACCCAGTACTTC.

The sample holds a few counts of this clone. Other DNA sequences within the sample encode an identical CDR3. V gene TRBV7-9 combines with J gene TRBJ2-3; 7 bases align to TRBD1. The CDR3 contains 13 residues. V trimming: 6 bases; J trimming: 4 bases; junction bases outside the gene matches: 4. The germline V gene has CDR1 SEHNR and CDR2 FQNEAQ (reference sequence). CDR3 sequence reads: CASSPRGPDTQYF. As DNA, the CDR3 is TGTGCCAGCAGTCCGAGGGGGCCAGATACGCAGTATTTT.

V and J are TRBV15 and TRBJ2-3; possibly TRBD2 for D (6 bases). The germline gives CDR1 LNHNV, CDR2 YYDKDF (reference sequence). The V gene lost 0 bases and the J gene lost 8 bases, with 6 bases spanning the gap. The CDR3 covers 12 residues. The CDR3 protein is CATSRDSGTQYF. The CDR3 DNA follows: TGTGCCACCAGCAGAGATAGCGGTACGCAGTATTTT.

The V call is TRBV10-1, the J call TRBJ2-3; possible D gene TRBD2, 5 bases. The CDR3 contains 13 residues. V shed 4 bases and J shed 1 base, with 6 bases lying between them. Germline lookup yields CDR1 WNHNN and CDR2 SYGVQD (reference sequence). CDR3 sequence reads: CASSVEGTDTQYF. The CDR3 DNA reads as TGCGCCAGCAGTGTGGAGGGCACAGATACGCAGTATTTT.

The rearrangement joins TRBV6-4 to TRBJ1-2, with 9 bases fitting TRBD1. The V segment lost 0 bases and the J segment 2 bases; nucleotides outside the gene matches: 1. Germline V gives CDR1 MRHNA, CDR2 SNTAGT. This CDR3 is built from 15 residues. Here the CDR3 reads CASSDSGQGNYGYTF. The CDR3 nucleotides read TGTGCCAGCAGTGACTCTGGACAGGGGAACTATGGCTACACCTTC.

The chain employs TRBV7-2 and TRBJ2-3, with 8 bases lining up with TRBD2. Germline V CDR1 and CDR2: SGHTA, FQGNSA. With 8 bases clipped from V and 4 bases from J, the junction kept 17 bases outside the gene matches. This CDR3 region has 17 residues. In nucleotides, the CDR3 is TGTGCCAGCGCGTGGGGGGGAGCGGGAGCCTTGGCAGATACGCAGTATTTT. Amino acids: CASAWGGAGALADTQYF.

The rearrangement joins TRBV4-1 to TRBJ1-4; 7 positions match TRBD1. The CDR3 is 15 residues long. V shed 4 bases, J shed 4 bases, and the junction held 6 bases outside the gene matches. From germline, CDR1 is MGHRA and CDR2 YSYEKL. The CDR3 loop reads CASSPGDRLNEKLFF. The CDR3 DNA follows: TGCGCCAGCAGCCCCGGGGACAGACTTAATGAAAAACTGTTTTTT.

This clone was seen a handful of times. The chain has TRBV6-4 and TRBJ1-1; no clear D gene. This CDR3 has 13 amino acids. CDR1 and CDR2 from the germline V gene are MRHNA and SNTAGT. Trimming took off 6 bases at V and 1 base at J, with 9 bases between the two ends. The DNA for the CDR3 is TGTGCCAGCAGCCCTTCGGGGAACACTGAAGCTTTCTTT. Translated, it gives CASSPSGNTEAFF.

This clone came up once. The V and J genes are TRBV7-9 and TRBJ2-2; 8 nucleotides line up with TRBD2. CDR1 is SEHNR, CDR2 FQNEAQ, per germline (reference sequence). Losses at the gene ends were 5 bases for V and 7 bases for J; bases not matched to a gene: 3. CDR3 length: 13 residues. The CDR3 coding sequence is TGTGCCAGCAGCCCGCGGGGGGACGGGGAGCTGTTTTTT. Protein: CASSPRGDGELFF.

The V gene is TRBV4-2, the J gene TRBJ2-1; TRBD2 agrees at 9 bases. Germline CDR1 reads LGHNA; CDR2 reads YNFKEQ. After removal of 4 bases from V and 4 bases from J, the junction contained 5 bases not matched to a gene. The CDR3 covers 15 residues. Written as DNA, the CDR3 is TGTGCCAGCAGCCTAGGGACTAGCAGTTACAATGAGCAGTTCTTC. Its protein product is CASSLGTSSYNEQFF.

The chain recombines TRBV29-1 with TRBJ2-3, with no clear D. Deletions cut 4 bases from V and 7 bases from J, with 12 bases between. The CDR3 is made up of 12 amino acids. Germline V gives CDR1 SQVTM, CDR2 ANQGSEA. The CDR3 is CSVVQIHNTQYF. For the CDR3, the DNA is TGCAGCGTTGTGCAGATTCACAATACGCAGTATTTT.

The chain has TRBV9 and TRBJ2-1; 9 nucleotides agree with TRBD1. The germline gives CDR1 SGDLS, CDR2 YYNGEE. This CDR3 is 15 amino acids long. Trimming cost V 0 bases and J 10 bases; bases outside gene matches: 8. The CDR3: CASSVGFGQGNEQFF. The CDR3 DNA sequence: TGTGCCAGCAGCGTAGGTTTCGGACAGGGGAACGAGCAGTTCTTC.

The chain links TRBV4-1 to TRBJ2-3, with 11 bases fitting TRBD2. Germline CDR1 MGHRA, CDR2 YSYEKL. V gave up 2 bases and J gave up 6 bases; unmatched junction bases: 4. CDR3 size: 15 residues. The CDR3 DNA reads as TGCGCCAGCAGCCAAATTAGCGGGGGGGAGGATACGCAGTATTTT. It is translated as CASSQISGGEDTQYF.

The rearrangement uses TRBV19 and TRBJ2-5, with D possibly being TRBD1 (5 bases). V dropped 3 bases and J dropped 5 bases, with 19 bases sitting between them. This CDR3 contains 16 residues. Germline CDR1 LNHDA, CDR2 SQIVND (reference sequence). The DNA for the CDR3 is TGTGCCAGTAGTATGGGAATCAGGGCATTAGTGGAGACCCAGTACTTC. The encoded protein is CASSMGIRALVETQYF.